This TCR beta chain was retrieved from a study of T cells in Graves' hyperthyroidism and ophthalmopathy. The CDR3 regions of TCR beta were amplified from RNA transcripts. Using the HTBI primer set, a first-round RT-PCR was run on the TCR CDR3. Each CDR3 protein gets one entry after TCRdb re-called the multiplex PCR reads with MiXCR. The data contain about 760,000 distinct CDR3 sequences, 30% to 40% of them seen just once; the ten biggest clones take up less than 40%. For this clonotype: One end of the junction varies from germline; a read error may be responsible.

The germline gives CDR1 SEHNR, CDR2 FQNEAQ (reference sequence). CDR3 length equals 14 residues. The sequence derives from a woman in her thirties or forties with Graves' hyperthyroidism. Sequenced: blood. J is TRBJ2-7 and V is TRBV7-9; D not resolved. CDR3 nucleotide sequence: TGCGCCAGCAGCCAAGGACCGGGTCCCTACGAGCAGTACTTC. Translating gives CASSQGPGPYEQYF.